The 12 T cell receptor beta chains presented below share a single source sample, sequenced in a study of shared clonotypes between healthy human individuals. Sequencing used immunoSEQ multiplex PCR; TCRdb keeps in-frame clones, though not all of them. The sample comprises over a million clones, 97% to 99% of which are singletons, and 0.36% rests with the top ten. The sequenced sample was naive CD4+ T cells sorted from blood. Noted subset: CD45RA+ positively selected. These receptors were collected from a man aged 25 to 40 in good health.

This clone was observed a single time. The chain has TRBV30 and TRBJ1-2; D may be TRBD1 (5 bases). Germline V gives CDR1 GTSNPN, CDR2 SVGIG (reference sequence). The CDR3 length is 14 residues. V lost 0 bases and J 8 bases, leaving 16 bases between the germline ends. The CDR3 sequence is CAWSVTRVFGGYTF. DNA of the CDR3: TGTGCCTGGAGTGTTACCAGGGTGTTTGGCGGCTACACCTTC.

The genes are TRBV18 and TRBJ1-5, with 7 bases fitting TRBD1. CDR1 is KGHSH, CDR2 LQKENI, per germline. This CDR3 comprises 16 residues. Unmatched junction bases numbered 6, after V lost 0 bases and J lost 4 bases. CDR3 sequence (DNA): TGTGCCAGCTCACCACCTTTGCCAGGGGGGAATCAGCCCCAGCATTTT. Protein sequence: CASSPPLPGGNQPQHF.

This chain uses TRBV28 with TRBJ2-7, with D possibly being TRBD2 (6 bases). CDR1 and CDR2 from the germline V gene are MDHEN and SYDVKM. The CDR3 covers 16 residues. V was pared by 5 bases and J by 0 bases, with 17 bases between. CDR3 DNA sequence: TGTGCCAGCAGTCGGAGGCCCGGGACTCTCTCCTACGAGCAGTACTTC. Its protein product is CASSRRPGTLSYEQYF.

CDR3 region: CASSPTRVYQLEQYF. CDR3 sequence (DNA): TGTGCCAGCAGTCCGACGAGGGTATACCAATTGGAGCAGTACTTC. This sequence joins TRBV27 and TRBJ2-7; tentatively, D is TRBD2 (5 bases). Trimming took off 5 bases at V and 7 bases at J, with 21 bases between the two ends. Looked up from germline, CDR1 is MNHEY and CDR2 is SMNVEV (reference sequence). The CDR3 spans 15 residues.

The rearrangement links TRBV25-1 to TRBJ2-1; 10 bases agree with TRBD1. This CDR3 region has 14 residues. Germline-derived CDR1 and CDR2 are MGHDK and SYGVNS. Losses at the gene ends were 6 bases for V and 7 bases for J; bases not matched to a gene: 6. Here the CDR3 reads CASRRQGARNEQFF. The CDR3 DNA follows: TGTGCCAGCAGACGACAGGGGGCCAGAAATGAGCAGTTCTTC.

The V call is TRBV4-2, the J call TRBJ2-7, with a weak D call TRBD2 (5 bases). CDR3 length: 15 residues. V was clipped by 0 bases and J by 0 bases, with 9 bases between them. CDR1 is LGHNA and CDR2 is YNFKEQ in the germline V gene. CDR3 in amino acids: CASSQDWESSYEQYF. CDR3 DNA sequence: TGTGCCAGCAGCCAAGATTGGGAGAGCTCCTACGAGCAGTACTTC.

On this clone: Other DNA sequences of this sample code for an identical CDR3. This chain connects TRBV18 to TRBJ1-1; TRBD1 is a possible D gene (6 bases). There are 15 residues in the CDR3. V lost 6 bases and J lost 0, with 14 bases in between. CDR1 and CDR2 from the germline V gene are KGHSH and LQKENI. CDR3 coding DNA: TGTGCCAGCTCTCCCAGGGGTAGGATGAACACTGAAGCTTTCTTT. This codes for CASSPRGRMNTEAFF.

Here the CDR3 reads CAIMASGSTDTQYF. Written as DNA, the CDR3 is TGTGCCATCATGGCTAGCGGGAGCACAGATACGCAGTATTTT. The gene calls are TRBV10-3 and TRBJ2-3; TRBD2 matches 8 bases. V lost 7 bases to trimming and J lost 0 bases; unmatched junction nucleotides: 3. The CDR3 consists of 14 residues. CDR1 and CDR2 from the germline V gene are ENHRY and SYGVKD.

This chain uses TRBV15 with TRBJ2-1, with TRBD2 matching over 7 bases. This CDR3 is 16 amino acids long. Germline V CDR1 and CDR2: LNHNV, YYDKDF (reference sequence). The V gene end was trimmed by 2 bases and the J gene end by 2 bases; junction bases not matched to a gene: 6. The CDR3 region has the DNA TGTGCCACCAGCAGAACTTCTAGCGGCCCCTACAATGAGCAGTTCTTC. It is translated as CATSRTSSGPYNEQFF. Based on the CDR3 plus reference TRBV15 and TRBJ2-1, the full variable domain is DAMVIQNPRYQVTQFGKPVTLSCSQTLNHNVMYWYQQKSSQAPKLLFHYYDKDFNNEADTPDNFQSRRPNTSFCFLDIRSPGLGDTAMYLCATSRTSSGPYNEQFFGPGTRLTVL.

The chain combines TRBV27 with TRBJ2-5; no reliable D call. Germline-derived CDR1 and CDR2 are MNHEY and SMNVEV (reference sequence). V lost 2 bases and J lost 4, with 8 bases in between. The CDR3 is 13 residues long. DNA for the CDR3: TGTGCCAGCAGTTTAAAAGTGGGAGAGACCCAGTACTTC. Amino acids: CASSLKVGETQYF.

This clone was counted once. The J gene is TRBJ2-1, the V gene TRBV2; the match to TRBD2 covers 15 bases. This CDR3 spans 19 amino acids. V lost 5 bases and J lost 8; bases outside the gene matches: 16. CDR1 is SNHLY, CDR2 FYNNEI, per germline. CDR3 nucleotide sequence: TGTGCCAGCAGTTGGCCCGGGACTAGCGGGAGGAGTAGAAAAGATGAGCAGTTCTTC. This encodes CASSWPGTSGRSRKDEQFF.

This clone has a single count. This chain connects TRBV11-2 to TRBJ1-1; tentatively, D is TRBD1 (6 bases). The CDR3 is 13 residues long. V dropped 5 bases and J dropped 8 bases, with 15 bases sitting between them. Germline V gene sequence: CDR1 SGHAT, CDR2 FQNNGV. The CDR3, as DNA: TGTGCCAGCAGCATCCAGACAGGAATCGAAGCTTTCTTT. Protein sequence: CASSIQTGIEAFF.